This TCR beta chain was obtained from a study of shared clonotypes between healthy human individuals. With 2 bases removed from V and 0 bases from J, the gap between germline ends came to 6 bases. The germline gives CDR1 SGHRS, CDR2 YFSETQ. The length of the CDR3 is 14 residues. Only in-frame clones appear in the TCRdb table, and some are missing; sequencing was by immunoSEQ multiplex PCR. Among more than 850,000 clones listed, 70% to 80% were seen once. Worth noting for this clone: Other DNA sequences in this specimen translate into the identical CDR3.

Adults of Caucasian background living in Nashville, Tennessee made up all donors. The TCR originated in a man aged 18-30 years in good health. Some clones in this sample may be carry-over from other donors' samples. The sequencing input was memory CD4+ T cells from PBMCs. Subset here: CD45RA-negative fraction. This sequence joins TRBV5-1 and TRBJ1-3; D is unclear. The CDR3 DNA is TGCGCCAGCAGCTTCGAGGGCTCTGGAAACACCATATATTTT. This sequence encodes CASSFEGSGNTIYF.